A single sample is the source of the 31 T cell receptor beta chains below, sequenced in a study of T-cell memory formation after mild COVID-19. TCRdb processed the 5' RACE reads anew with MiXCR; each CDR3 protein has one entry. The table shows around 530,000 distinct CDR3 sequences, with roughly 22% occurring only once. Sequencing was done on a sample of PBMCs or a T cell subset sorted from them (not recorded which). All receptors come from an adult woman who had mild COVID-19 (a few samples of this study predate the infection). Cell type and time point are not known.

This sequence joins TRBV14 and TRBJ2-3; perhaps TRBD1 as D (5 bases). CDR3 size: 17 residues. V shed 0 bases and J shed 2 bases, with 15 bases lying between them. Germline-derived CDR1 and CDR2 are SGHDN and FVKESK. CDR3 sequence reads: CASSQDYVGRNTDTQYF. The CDR3 coding sequence is TGTGCCAGCAGCCAAGATTACGTGGGGCGGAACACAGATACGCAGTATTTT.

A few counts support this clonotype. The chain combines TRBV20-1 with TRBJ2-2; D remains unclear. V was shortened by 3 bases and J by 7 bases, with 12 bases between the two germline ends. Germline V gene sequence: CDR1 DFQATT, CDR2 SNEGSKA (reference sequence). The CDR3 totals 13 residues. The DNA of the CDR3 is TGCAGTGCTAGGGGCCCTCGCGGCGGGGAGCTGTTTTTT. As protein: CSARGPRGGELFF.

The chain recombines TRBV3-1 with TRBJ1-6; no clear D. CDR1 and CDR2 (germline): LGHDT, YNNKEL (reference sequence). The germline V and J ends were trimmed by 0 bases and 13 bases, with 10 bases remaining between them. The CDR3 runs 13 residues. The CDR3 sequence is CASSQDHLGPLHF. The CDR3 nucleotides are TGTGCCAGCAGCCAAGATCATTTGGGCCCCCTCCACTTT.

In its sample, this clonotype was seen a few times. The genes are TRBV15 and TRBJ1-6; D call uncertain. Germline loops: CDR1 LNHNV, CDR2 YYDKDF (reference sequence). This CDR3 has 14 residues. V was cut by 5 bases and J by 14 bases, with 19 bases left in between. Here the CDR3 reads CATSPPVPSTALHF. CDR3 coding DNA: TGTGCCACCAGCCCTCCCGTTCCGAGTACGGCCCTCCACTTT.

J is TRBJ2-4 and V is TRBV29-1; D assignment may be TRBD1 or TRBD2 (6 bases each). Trimming removed 3 bases at V and 4 bases at J, with 13 bases between. The germline gives CDR1 SQVTM, CDR2 ANQGSEA. The CDR3 runs to 14 residues. CDR3 residues: CSVDGGRGKNIQYF. The CDR3 DNA sequence: TGCAGCGTTGATGGGGGGCGCGGTAAAAACATTCAGTACTTC.

V and J are TRBV12-3 or TRBV12-4 and TRBJ2-1; 12 bases line up with TRBD2. This CDR3 has 17 residues. The V and J ends lost 2 bases and 8 bases, in that order; junction bases with no gene match: 10. This CDR3 reads CASSLQRLAGVYDEQFF. In DNA form, the CDR3 reads TGTGCCAGCAGTTTACAGCGACTAGCGGGAGTGTACGATGAGCAGTTCTTC.

In its sample, this clonotype was seen a few times. The rearrangement joins TRBV30 to TRBJ2-5, with D hard to call. This CDR3 is built from 12 residues. V was trimmed by 2 bases and J by 6 bases, leaving 10 bases between them. CDR1 is GTSNPN and CDR2 is SVGIG in the germline V gene (reference sequence). The CDR3 region is CAWSLSRQTQYF. CDR3 DNA: TGTGCCTGGAGTCTAAGTCGTCAGACCCAGTACTTC.

In this sample, this clonotype turned up a few times. As DNA, the CDR3 is TGTGCCAGCAGCCAGCTGGGACAACACACCGGGGAGCTGTTTTTT. The encoded protein is CASSQLGQHTGELFF. V gene TRBV3-1 combines with J gene TRBJ2-2; tentative D call: TRBD1 (6 bases). Between the trimmed V and J ends, which lost 3 bases and 3 bases, there was a span of 11 bases. This CDR3 comprises 15 residues. The germline gives CDR1 LGHDT, CDR2 YNNKEL (reference sequence).

The genes are TRBV7-2 and TRBJ1-1, with unresolved D. Per germline, CDR1 SGHTA and CDR2 FQGNSA. CDR3 size: 13 residues. The V end was cut by 5 bases, the J end by 6 bases, with 13 bases between. The CDR3 sequence is CASSRTPSAEAFF. The CDR3, as DNA: TGTGCCAGCAGCCGAACCCCGTCGGCTGAAGCTTTCTTT.

This clonotype appeared a few times. J is TRBJ2-3 and V is TRBV20-1; D gene unclear. The germline CDR1 and CDR2 sequences are DFQATT and SNEGSKA (reference sequence). V was pared by 2 bases and J by 2 bases, with 14 bases between. There are 15 residues in the CDR3. CDR3 nucleotides: TGCAGTGCTAGAAGTGGTGGCACCAACACAGATACGCAGTATTTT. It yields the protein CSARSGGTNTDTQYF.

The chain links TRBV20-1 to TRBJ2-1; the match to TRBD2 covers 10 bases. Germline lookup yields CDR1 DFQATT and CDR2 SNEGSKA (reference sequence). V lost 5 bases, J lost 15 bases, and 10 bases stayed unmatched. This CDR3 spans 12 amino acids. CDR3 in amino acids: CSASLAGDRRFF. As DNA, the CDR3 is TGCAGTGCTTCTCTAGCGGGAGATAGGCGGTTCTTC.

V usage is TRBV7-8 and J usage is TRBJ2-3; TRBD1 agrees at 7 bases. Germline V gene lookup returns CDR1 SGHVS and CDR2 FQNEAQ. The CDR3 is 17 amino acids. With V trimmed by 1 base and J by 1 base, 8 bases remained unmatched. The CDR3 is CASSLVSTGIGTDTQYF. CDR3 in DNA: TGTGCCAGCAGCTTAGTGTCGACAGGGATTGGCACAGATACGCAGTATTTT. Complete variable domain (other parts from reference TRBV7-8 and TRBJ2-3): GAGVSQSPRYKVAKRGQDVALRCDPISGHVSLFWYQQALGQGPEFLTYFQNEAQLDKSGLPSDRFFAERPEGSVSTLKIQRTQQEDSAVYLCASSLVSTGIGTDTQYFGPGTRLTVL.

This clonotype was seen a handful of times. V is TRBV7-2 and J is TRBJ2-5, with 11 bases fitting TRBD2. CDR3 length equals 13 residues. Germline V gene data show CDR1 as SGHTA and CDR2 as FQGNSA. Trimming at V came to 8 bases and at J to 13 bases, leaving 12 bases not matched to a gene. CDR3 residues: CASQSREGTSGYF. The CDR3 DNA sequence: TGTGCCAGCCAGAGCCGAGAAGGGACTAGCGGGTACTTC.

The V and J genes are TRBV4-3 and TRBJ2-1; D not certain. The CDR3 sequence is 14 residues long. V lost 0 bases and J 7 bases, leaving 10 bases between the germline ends. Germline CDR1 and CDR2: LGHNA and YSLEER. The CDR3 is CASSQDPRQNEQFF. The CDR3 bases are TGCGCCAGCAGCCAAGATCCTAGGCAAAATGAGCAGTTCTTC.

The V gene is TRBV7-9, the J gene TRBJ2-5, with TRBD2 matching over 10 bases. CDR1 is SEHNR and CDR2 is FQNEAQ in the germline V gene (reference sequence). Germline trimming cut 5 bases from V and 5 bases from J; bases unmatched to any gene: 11. The CDR3 has 16 amino acids. The CDR3 sequence: CASSQPSGRAGETQYF. The DNA of the CDR3 is TGTGCCAGCAGCCAGCCCAGCGGGAGGGCCGGGGAGACCCAGTACTTC.

The chain combines TRBV5-1 with TRBJ1-1; no clear D gene. Germline V gives CDR1 SGHRS, CDR2 YFSETQ. Trimming left V 4 bases short and J 1 base short, with 8 bases between. The CDR3 contains 13 residues. The CDR3 DNA is TGCGCCAGCAGCAAGGACCGGAACACTGAAGCTTTCTTT. This encodes CASSKDRNTEAFF.

The V gene is TRBV29-1, the J gene TRBJ2-1; D uncertain. The CDR3 contains 13 residues. The ends were cut back, 3 bases at V and 7 bases at J, with 13 bases in the middle. Germline V gene data show CDR1 as SQVTM and CDR2 as ANQGSEA. The CDR3 loop is CSVDISRFNEQFF. CDR3 DNA sequence: TGCAGCGTTGATATAAGCCGCTTTAATGAGCAGTTCTTC.

For this clonotype: The junction departs from the called germline gene at one end, perhaps through a read error. The genes are TRBV2 and TRBJ1-1; unclear D gene. There are 11 residues in the CDR3. Germline-derived CDR1 and CDR2 are SNHLY and FYNNEI. The CDR3 region is CASARGGEVFF. The CDR3 DNA reads TGTGCCAGCGCCAGAGGCGGGGAAGTTTTCTTT. Drawing the rest from reference TRBV2 and TRBJ1-1, the complete variable domain is EPEVTQTPSHQVTQMGQEVILRCVPISNHLYFYWYRQILGQKVEFLVSFYNNEISEKSEIFDDQFSVERPDGSNFTLKIRSTKLEDSAMYFCASARGGEVFFGQGTRLTVV.

The V and J genes are TRBV27 and TRBJ1-3, with no clear D. This CDR3 has 13 residues. Trimming pared 8 bases from V and 0 bases from J, leaving 8 bases between. CDR1 and CDR2 (germline): MNHEY, SMNVEV (reference sequence). The CDR3 bases are TGTGCCAGCGTGGCCCACTCTGGAAACACCATATATTTT. It is translated as CASVAHSGNTIYF.

In this sample, this clonotype turned up a few times. This rearrangement joins TRBV7-3 to TRBJ1-1; no definite D call. CDR1 is SGHTA, CDR2 FQGTGA, per germline. V was trimmed by 3 bases and J by 3 bases, leaving 8 bases between them. This CDR3 comprises 13 residues. CDR3 in DNA: TGTGCCAGCAGCTTTAGGTGGGACACTGAAGCTTTCTTT. Translation: CASSFRWDTEAFF.

The chain couples TRBV14 to TRBJ1-2, with 7 bases identical to TRBD1. The CDR3 extends over 17 amino acids. V was clipped by 0 bases and J by 4 bases; unmatched bases: 11. CDR1 is SGHDN and CDR2 is FVKESK in the germline V gene. Written as DNA, the CDR3 is TGTGCCAGCAGCCAAGATGTCAAGCTGACAGGGATCTATGGCTACACCTTC. This translates into CASSQDVKLTGIYGYTF.

This chain links TRBV7-2 with TRBJ2-3; 8 bases map to TRBD1. CDR3 length: 14 amino acids. Germline loops: CDR1 SGHTA, CDR2 FQGNSA. J was trimmed by 6 bases and V by 5 bases; bases with no gene match: 7. This CDR3 reads CASSMDRDADTQYF. The CDR3 DNA sequence: TGTGCCAGCAGCATGGACAGGGACGCGGATACGCAGTATTTT.

V usage is TRBV5-6 and J usage is TRBJ1-2; D gene unclear. V was shortened by 4 bases and J by 3 bases, with 19 bases between the two germline ends. Germline CDR1 and CDR2: SGHDT and YYEEEE. The CDR3 totals 16 residues. CDR3 loop: CASSPSRRKFHYGYTF. CDR3 DNA sequence: TGTGCCAGCAGCCCCTCGCGGAGGAAATTTCACTATGGCTACACCTTC.

J is TRBJ2-7 and V is TRBV5-1; TRBD1 might be the D (6 bases). The germline V and J ends were trimmed by 1 base and 0 bases, with 14 bases remaining between them. In germline, CDR1 is SGHRS, CDR2 YFSETQ. This CDR3 has 16 residues. CDR3 bases: TGCGCCAGCAGCTTGCCTACAGGGACAAGCTCCTACGAGCAGTACTTC. This translates into CASSLPTGTSSYEQYF.

The rearrangement joins TRBV5-6 to TRBJ1-6, with a weak D call TRBD1 (5 bases). Trimming pared 0 bases from V and 4 bases from J, leaving 8 bases between. The germline V gene encodes CDR1 SGHDT and CDR2 YYEEEE. The CDR3 runs to 15 residues. The CDR3 spells CASSLGQRYNSPLHF. The DNA for the CDR3 is TGTGCCAGCAGCTTGGGACAGAGGTATAATTCACCCCTCCACTTT.

This clonotype has more than one count but fewer than ten. The chain has TRBV24-1 and TRBJ1-1, with 9 bases lining up with TRBD1. The CDR3 totals 13 residues. J was trimmed by 4 bases and V by 7 bases; bases with no gene match: 3. The V gene's germline CDR1 is KGHDR and CDR2 SFDVKD. The CDR3, as DNA: TGTGCCACCAGCGAGACAGGGGGCACTGAAGCTTTCTTT. Translated: CATSETGGTEAFF.

In this sample, this clonotype turned up a few times. Written as DNA, the CDR3 is TGTGCCAGCAGCATCCACCTTGGGGGGCTAGCGGGTAGCACAGATACGCAGTATTTT. Residues: CASSIHLGGLAGSTDTQYF. J is TRBJ2-3 and V is TRBV21-1; TRBD2, the D gene given by the table, was not confirmed from the DNA. TRBV21-1 is recorded as a pseudogene. The CDR3 contains 19 residues.

This clonotype was observed a handful of times. The rearrangement joins TRBV24-1 to TRBJ2-3; the D is unclear. The germline V gene has CDR1 KGHDR and CDR2 SFDVKD. V was trimmed by 5 bases and J by 1 base, leaving 6 bases between them. The CDR3 length is 13 residues. The CDR3 sequence: CATSGPGTDTQYF. The DNA for the CDR3 is TGTGCCACCAGTGGGCCCGGCACAGATACGCAGTATTTT.

This clonotype was observed a few times. CDR3 coding DNA: TGTGCCAGTAATCCGGGACTAGGTAACACCGGGGAGCTGTTTTTT. Translation: CASNPGLGNTGELFF. The chain couples TRBV19 to TRBJ2-2; the match to TRBD2 covers 8 bases. Per the germline V gene, CDR1 is LNHDA and CDR2 is SQIVND (reference sequence). There are 15 residues in the CDR3. Germline trimming cut 7 bases from V and 2 bases from J; bases unmatched to any gene: 6.

The chain couples TRBV27 to TRBJ1-5; no clear D gene. Trimming stripped 2 bases from V and 7 bases from J, with 18 bases between. This CDR3 spans 16 amino acids. CDR1 MNHEY and CDR2 SMNVEV come from the germline V gene (reference sequence). The CDR3 DNA reads TGTGCCAGCAGTTTACAGGCGTCTGGCCCCAGGCAGCCCCAGCATTTT. It specifies CASSLQASGPRQPQHF.

This chain uses TRBV20-1 with TRBJ2-7; D gene uncertain. CDR3 length: 16 residues. The V and J ends lost 5 bases and 0 bases respectively, with 20 bases between them. Germline CDR1 DFQATT, CDR2 SNEGSKA (reference sequence). In nucleotides, the CDR3 is TGCAGTGCTTCCTTCCGCCAGATTTTTAACTCCTACGAGCAGTACTTC. It is translated as CSASFRQIFNSYEQYF.